This T cell receptor beta chain came from a study of read filtering for tumor transcriptome and immune sequencing. On the study more broadly: DNase treatment preceded whole-transcriptome library preparation.

Molecular barcoded adaptors covering alpha/delta and beta/gamma chains were used on roughly 370 ng RNA. TCRdb used MiXCR to reprocess the reads, holding one entry per CDR3 protein. The table includes about 86,000 distinct CDR3 sequences, 12% detected once. Trimming pared 4 bases from V and 3 bases from J, leaving 15 bases between. The CDR3 spans 14 residues. The germline V gene has CDR1 DFQATT and CDR2 SNEGSKA (reference sequence). The sample holds many counts of this clonotype. This chain connects TRBV20-1 to TRBJ1-2, with D tentatively TRBD1 (6 bases). The sample was a population of CD138-negative cells sorted from bone marrow. The receptor comes from a donor over 35 with multiple myeloma. The CDR3 nucleotides read TGCAGTGCTAAGGAGAGGGGGGGCGACTATGGCTACACCTTC. Protein product: CSAKERGGDYGYTF.